This T cell receptor beta chain was observed in a study of molecular identifiers for immune sequencing clone quantification. Each CDR3 protein gets one entry after TCRdb re-called the PCR reads with MiXCR. Among some 680,000 distinct CDR3 sequences listed, over 25% were seen once. Germline V gene sequence: CDR1 SGHTA, CDR2 FQGNSA. Trimming left V 0 bases short and J 1 base short, with 7 bases between. This CDR3 has 16 residues. The TCR sequence derives from a human donor in good health. Some libraries in this study had Jurkat cell RNA spiked in. The rearrangement links TRBV7-2 to TRBJ1-6; no clear D gene. Material: naive CD8+ T cells from blood, with Jurkat cell RNA spiked in. The subset is: FACS-sorted CD8+CD4-CCR7+CD45RA+ naive T cells. CDR3 DNA sequence: TGTGCCAGCAGCTTAGCGACCCCATCCTATAATTCACCCCTCCACTTT. It is translated as CASSLATPSYNSPLHF.